Below, 24 T cell receptor beta chains from the same sample are listed, as sequenced in a study of blood T cell repertoires in COVID-19. Generated by immunoSEQ multiplex PCR, the TCRdb table keeps only in-frame clones and is missing some. In the table there are around 300,000 clones, about 87% of which are singletons. Sequenced material: PBMCs or T cells enriched from blood (not recorded which). All receptors come from a woman aged 25 to 39 who had recovered from COVID-19.

The chain recombines TRBV28 with TRBJ1-5, with D unclear. Trimming took off 6 bases at V and 4 bases at J, with 16 bases between the two ends. The CDR3 runs to 15 residues. Germline CDR1 reads MDHEN; CDR2 reads SYDVKM. For the CDR3, the DNA is TGTGCCAGCAGCATCGAAGACACCCAGAATCAGCCCCAGCATTTT. It encodes CASSIEDTQNQPQHF.

This chain links TRBV6-5 with TRBJ1-3; maybe TRBD1 (5 bases). Looked up from germline, CDR1 is MNHEY and CDR2 is SVGAGI. The CDR3 contains 14 residues. V shed 7 bases and J shed 4 bases, with 14 bases lying between them. The CDR3 nucleotides are TGTGCCAGCAAAGGACGGCGGGGGGGAAACACCATATATTTT. Translated, it gives CASKGRRGGNTIYF.

In this sample, this clone turned up once. V and J are TRBV4-3 and TRBJ1-1; D ambiguous. The germline V and J ends were trimmed by 8 bases and 1 base, with 17 bases remaining between them. The CDR3 contains 15 residues. The V gene's germline CDR1 is LGHNA and CDR2 YSLEER. The CDR3 protein is CASSQVWESNTEAFF. CDR3 nucleotide sequence: TGCGCCAGCTCGCAGGTGTGGGAGTCGAACACTGAAGCTTTCTTT.

The rearrangement links TRBV18 to TRBJ1-1; 9 bases map to TRBD1. There are 14 residues in the CDR3. V trimming: 2 bases; J trimming: 5 bases; junction bases outside the gene matches: 3. CDR1 and CDR2 from the germline V gene are KGHSH and LQKENI. The chain's CDR3 is CASSPGTGLTEAFF. For the CDR3, the DNA is TGTGCCAGCTCACCAGGGACAGGGTTGACTGAAGCTTTCTTT. Full variable domain (rest looked up from reference TRBV18 and TRBJ1-1): NAGVMQNPRHLVRRRGQEARLRCSPMKGHSHVYWYRQLPEEGLKFMVYLQKENIIDESGMPKERFSAEFPKEGPSILRIQQVVRGDSAAYFCASSPGTGLTEAFFGQGTRLTVV.

The chain joins TRBV2 to TRBJ1-2, with 8 bases aligning to TRBD1. V lost 7 bases to trimming and J lost 2 bases; unmatched junction nucleotides: 9. The CDR3 has 15 amino acids. Germline assignment: CDR1 SNHLY and CDR2 FYNNEI. DNA for the CDR3: TGTGCCAGCACTCTAGGACAGGGCTTCAACTATGGCTACACCTTC. Residues: CASTLGQGFNYGYTF.

This clone turned up a few times. The chain joins TRBV15 to TRBJ1-5, with 9 positions matching TRBD1. Germline-derived CDR1 and CDR2 are LNHNV and YYDKDF (reference sequence). The CDR3 covers 15 residues. J gave up 2 bases and V 5 bases, and 4 bases lay outside the gene matches. CDR3 nucleotide sequence: TGTGCCACCAGCTTCCGGGACAGGGGCAATCAGCCCCAGCATTTT. This codes for CATSFRDRGNQPQHF.

J is TRBJ1-1 and V is TRBV27; no clear D. V gave up 0 bases and J gave up 5 bases, with 7 bases separating them. CDR1 is MNHEY, CDR2 SMNVEV, per germline (reference sequence). The CDR3 runs to 13 residues. Here the CDR3 reads CASSLSPSTEAFF. As DNA, the CDR3 is TGTGCCAGCAGTTTATCCCCCAGTACTGAAGCTTTCTTT.

This chain joins TRBV7-9 and TRBJ1-1; 7 nucleotides align to TRBD1. The CDR3 consists of 14 residues. The V segment lost 5 bases and the J segment 7 bases; nucleotides outside the gene matches: 10. CDR1 and CDR2 (germline): SEHNR, FQNEAQ (reference sequence). The CDR3 DNA is TGTGCCAGCAGCCATTTAAATCGACAGGGTGAAGCTTTCTTT. It codes for CASSHLNRQGEAFF.

There are a few counts of this clone. The rearrangement uses TRBV6-1 and TRBJ1-3, with D perhaps matching TRBD1 (6 bases). With 4 bases removed from V and 0 bases from J, the gap between germline ends came to 22 bases. Germline V gene data show CDR1 as MNHNS and CDR2 as SASEGT. There are 19 residues in the CDR3. Here the CDR3 DNA reads TGTGCCAGCAGTGCACAGGGCCCCGCAGGGCGCCTCTCTGGAAACACCATATATTTT. Translation: CASSAQGPAGRLSGNTIYF.

The chain combines TRBV28 with TRBJ1-5, with D perhaps matching TRBD1 (5 bases). CDR1 and CDR2 from the germline V gene are MDHEN and SYDVKM. This CDR3 comprises 15 residues. The V end lost 6 bases, the J end lost 0 bases, and 12 bases lay between the germline ends. The CDR3 is CASRNGGYSNQPQHF. CDR3 nucleotides: TGTGCCAGCAGGAATGGGGGGTATAGCAATCAGCCCCAGCATTTT.

The V call is TRBV2, the J call TRBJ2-3; 8 bases align to TRBD2. V trimming: 11 bases; J trimming: 6 bases; junction bases outside the gene matches: 10. The germline gives CDR1 SNHLY, CDR2 FYNNEI. This CDR3 comprises 13 residues. CDR3 sequence reads: CAGGLAFWDTQYF. In nucleotides, the CDR3 is TGTGCCGGAGGACTAGCCTTTTGGGATACGCAGTATTTT.

V and J are TRBV10-3 and TRBJ1-1; 11 bases align to TRBD1. The CDR3 is made up of 15 amino acids. Germline values: CDR1 ENHRY, CDR2 SYGVKD. V lost 6 bases to trimming and J lost 4 bases; unmatched junction nucleotides: 7. The CDR3: CAISGQGALGTEAFF. Written as DNA, the CDR3 is TGTGCCATCAGCGGACAGGGGGCTTTAGGCACTGAAGCTTTCTTT.

The chain has TRBV6-5 and TRBJ1-5; D uncertain. The germline V gene has CDR1 MNHEY and CDR2 SVGAGI. The ends were cut back, 6 bases at V and 1 base at J, with 10 bases in the middle. This CDR3 region has 14 residues. This chain's CDR3 is CASSRTQSNQPQHF. In DNA form, the CDR3 reads TGTGCCAGCAGCCGGACTCAGAGCAATCAGCCCCAGCATTTT.

The chain is built from TRBV19 and TRBJ2-3, with 12 bases that match TRBD2. The germline CDR1 and CDR2 sequences are LNHDA and SQIVND (reference sequence). The CDR3 has 16 residues. The V gene end was trimmed by 4 bases and the J gene end by 0 bases; junction bases not matched to a gene: 2. Here the CDR3 DNA reads TGTGCCAGTAGTAGGACTAGCGGGGCTAGCACAGATACGCAGTATTTT. As protein: CASSRTSGASTDTQYF.

J is TRBJ2-7 and V is TRBV7-2, with 8 bases fitting TRBD1. Per the germline V gene, CDR1 is SGHTA and CDR2 is FQGNSA. Trimming removed 3 bases from V and 6 bases from J; junction bases left unmatched: 10. This CDR3 has 15 amino acids. The CDR3, as DNA: TGTGCCAGCAGCTTTCACTCGGACAGGGCCCGCGAGCAGTACTTC. As protein: CASSFHSDRAREQYF.

The V gene is TRBV5-6, the J gene TRBJ1-2; 7 bases are a match to TRBD1. CDR1 and CDR2 from the germline V gene are SGHDT and YYEEEE. V lost 5 bases and J lost 6; bases outside the gene matches: 7. The CDR3 is made up of 13 amino acids. The CDR3 coding sequence is TGTGCCAGCAGACCAGACAGGGTTGATGGCTACACCTTC. This sequence encodes CASRPDRVDGYTF.

V and J are TRBV6-2 or TRBV6-3 and TRBJ2-2, with a possible D match to TRBD1 (6 bases). The germline V gene encodes CDR1 MNHEY and CDR2 SVGEGT. This CDR3 is built from 15 residues. Deletions cut 4 bases from V and 1 base from J, with 10 bases between. The CDR3 spells CASSLGTLNTGELFF. The CDR3 bases are TGTGCCAGCAGTTTAGGGACATTGAACACCGGGGAGCTGTTTTTT.

The chain uses TRBV28 and TRBJ1-4; TRBD1 agrees at 11 bases. The ends lost 4 bases at V and 7 bases at J; junction bases unmatched: 11. The CDR3 has 17 amino acids. From germline, CDR1 is MDHEN and CDR2 SYDVKM. CDR3 protein: CASSSLIGQGASEKLFF. DNA of the CDR3: TGTGCCAGCAGTTCGCTGATCGGACAGGGGGCATCTGAAAAACTGTTTTTT. Together with reference TRBV28 and TRBJ1-4, the CDR3 gives the full variable domain: DVKVTQSSRYLVKRTGEKVFLECVQDMDHENMFWYRQDPGLGLRLIYFSYDVKMKEKGDIPEGYSVSREKKERFSLILESASTNQTSMYLCASSSLIGQGASEKLFFGSGTQLSVL.

The genes are TRBV5-1 and TRBJ1-5; 11 positions match TRBD1. Germline lookup yields CDR1 SGHRS and CDR2 YFSETQ. The length of the CDR3 is 17 residues. V was clipped by 4 bases and J by 4 bases; unmatched bases: 10. The CDR3 DNA reads as TGCGCCAGCAGCCCGGGACAGGGGGGCCGCTTTAATCAGCCCCAGCATTTT. Amino acids: CASSPGQGGRFNQPQHF.

The chain uses TRBV4-2 and TRBJ1-5; 8 nucleotides match TRBD1. Trimming cost V 2 bases and J 7 bases; bases outside gene matches: 7. The CDR3 is made up of 15 amino acids. Per the germline V gene, CDR1 is LGHNA and CDR2 is YNFKEQ. The CDR3 DNA is TGTGCCAGCAGCCAACGACAGGGGTTCAACCAGCCCCAGCATTTT. This gives the protein CASSQRQGFNQPQHF.

The CDR3 reads CASSPMLQGITSMYGYTF. CDR3 bases: TGTGCCAGCAGCCCGATGCTTCAGGGAATAACGTCTATGTATGGCTACACCTTC. The chain links TRBV11-2 to TRBJ1-2, with D maybe TRBD1 (5 bases). Deletions cut 5 bases from V and 5 bases from J, with 27 bases between. The CDR3 covers 18 residues. Germline V gives CDR1 SGHAT, CDR2 FQNNGV.

V is TRBV15 and J is TRBJ1-4; 8 bases are a match to TRBD1. Germline lookup yields CDR1 LNHNV and CDR2 YYDKDF (reference sequence). The CDR3 runs 14 residues. The ends lost 5 bases at V and 7 bases at J; junction bases unmatched: 6. The CDR3, as DNA: TGTGCCACCAGCCTCGGACAGGGTAGTGAAAAACTGTTTTTT. It encodes CATSLGQGSEKLFF.

The V and J genes are TRBV7-8 and TRBJ2-5, with 8 bases fitting TRBD2. V was pared by 5 bases and J by 1 base, with 9 bases of the junction left unmatched. CDR1 and CDR2 from the germline V gene are SGHVS and FQNEAQ. The CDR3 has 16 amino acids. As DNA, the CDR3 is TGTGCCAGCAGCCCAGGGGTAGCGGGGACCCAAGAGACCCAGTACTTC. Translation: CASSPGVAGTQETQYF.

The chain recombines TRBV9 with TRBJ2-7; D is perhaps TRBD2 (6 bases). The CDR3 is 14 residues long. Germline values: CDR1 SGDLS, CDR2 YYNGEE. V lost 3 bases to trimming and J lost 3 bases, with 13 bases between them. The CDR3 region has the DNA TGTGCCAGCAGCGGGAGGGCCGGGGGCTACGAGCAGTACTTC. This sequence encodes CASSGRAGGYEQYF. Supplemented by reference TRBV9 and TRBJ2-7, the full variable domain reads DSGVTQTPKHLITATGQRVTLRCSPRSGDLSVYWYQQSLDQGLQFLIQYYNGEERAKGNILERFSAQQFPDLHSELNLSSLELGDSALYFCASSGRAGGYEQYFGPGTRLTVT.